Sequencing of this T cell receptor beta chain was carried out in a study of T cell responses to AZD1222 COVID-19 vaccine. Study-wide results and limits: Among spike-specific TCRs, nearly half reportedly target unmutated variant regions.

Germline assignment: CDR1 LGHNA and CDR2 YSLEER. CDR3 length: 15 residues. V lost 4 bases, J lost 3 bases, and 8 bases stayed unmatched. On this clone itself: Its antigen is not identified.

Only in-frame clones appear in the TCRdb table, and some are missing; sequencing was by immunoSEQ multiplex PCR. Among approximately 140,000 clones listed, approximately 90% were seen once. This sequence joins TRBV4-3 and TRBJ2-7; 8 bases are shared with TRBD1. This TCR came from an adult in good health. This sample comprised peripheral blood, obtained on day 0 of AZD1222 vaccination. The CDR3 region has the DNA TGCGCCAGCAGCCCCGCCCGGACAGGGTTCTACGAGCAGTACTTC. It yields the protein CASSPARTGFYEQYF.